The subject of this entry is one TCR beta chain. This record belongs to a study of technical replicates of blood from a few donors. This CDR3 spans 13 amino acids. The germline V gene has CDR1 MNHEY and CDR2 SVGAGI. The V end lost 8 bases, the J end lost 5 bases, and 14 bases lay between the germline ends. Sequenced by immunoSEQ multiplex PCR; TCRdb stores in-frame clones only, minus some. The sample consists of tens of thousands of clones, about 93% of them appearing once. Sample: T cells isolated from PBMCs. The source is a human donor in good health. The rearrangement joins TRBV6-5 to TRBJ2-3; TRBD1 might be the D (6 bases). This CDR3 reads CASGSRGKDTQYF. The CDR3 coding sequence is TGTGCCAGCGGGAGCAGGGGAAAAGATACGCAGTATTTT.